Below, one T cell receptor (beta chain) is given with its context. This entry comes from a study of T cell changes during pregnancy in multiple sclerosis. The repertoire was sequenced with immunoSEQ multiplex PCR; TCRdb's copy has only in-frame clones and lacks some. The sample shows about 30,000 clones, approximately 90% of them seen only once. The V gene end was trimmed by 4 bases and the J gene end by 5 bases; junction bases not matched to a gene: 14. Per the germline V gene, CDR1 is MNHEY and CDR2 is SVGAGI. The CDR3 spans 16 residues. The TCR originated in a female donor with multiple sclerosis, enrolled in a pregnancy study. The V gene is TRBV6-5, the J gene TRBJ2-7; 7 bases align to TRBD1. This specimen consisted of CD8+ T cells from peripheral blood mononuclear cells, obtained before pregnancy. CDR3: CASSSLRAGGTHEQYF. The CDR3, as DNA: TGTGCCAGCAGTTCCCTTCGCGCAGGGGGTACCCACGAGCAGTACTTC.